This T cell receptor (beta chain) was sequenced during a study of blood T cell repertoires in COVID-19. The table lists this clone with a few counts. The CDR3 contains 16 residues. The germline CDR1 and CDR2 sequences are MGHRA and YSYEKL. The V segment lost 4 bases and the J segment 1 base; nucleotides outside the gene matches: 8. Profiled with immunoSEQ multiplex PCR; TCRdb holds only in-frame clones, not every one. The data contain about 200,000 clones, approximately 84% of them singletons. This receptor was identified in an elderly woman with acute or convalescent COVID-19. The chain has TRBV4-1 and TRBJ2-7, with TRBD1 matching over 9 bases. Sequenced: peripheral blood. CDR3 nucleotides: TGCGCCAGCAGCCCGTCCGGGACAGGGCAATCCTACGAGCAGTACTTC. It yields the protein CASSPSGTGQSYEQYF.